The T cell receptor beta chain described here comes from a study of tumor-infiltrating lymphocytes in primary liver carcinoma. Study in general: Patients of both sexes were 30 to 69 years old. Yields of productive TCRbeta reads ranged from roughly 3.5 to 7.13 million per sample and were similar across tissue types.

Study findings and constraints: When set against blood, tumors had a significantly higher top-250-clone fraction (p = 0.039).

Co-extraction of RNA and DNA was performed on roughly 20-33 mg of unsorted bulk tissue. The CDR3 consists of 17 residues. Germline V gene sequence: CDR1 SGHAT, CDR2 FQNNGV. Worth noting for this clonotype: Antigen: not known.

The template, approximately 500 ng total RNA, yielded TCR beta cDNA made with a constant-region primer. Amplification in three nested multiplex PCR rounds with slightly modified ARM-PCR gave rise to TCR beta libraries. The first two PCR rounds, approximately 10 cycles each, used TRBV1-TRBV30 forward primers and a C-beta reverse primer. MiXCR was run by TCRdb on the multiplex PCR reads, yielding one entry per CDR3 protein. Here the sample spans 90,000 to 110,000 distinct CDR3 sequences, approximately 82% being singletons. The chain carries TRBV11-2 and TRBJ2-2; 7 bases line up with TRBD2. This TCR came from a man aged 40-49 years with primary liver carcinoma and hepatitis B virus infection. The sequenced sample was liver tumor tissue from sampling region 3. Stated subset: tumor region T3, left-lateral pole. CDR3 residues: CVNSLDHRGRDTGELFF. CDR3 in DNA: TGTGTCAACAGCTTAGATCATCGGGGGAGGGACACCGGGGAGCTGTTTTTT.